This record looks at one T cell receptor (beta chain) sequence and its context. What it binds is not known. TCRdb used MiXCR to reprocess the reads, holding one entry per CDR3 protein. The repertoire has fewer than 550,000 distinct CDR3 sequences, 16% of them found once; the top ten carry around 25%. The sample comes from a study of T cell repertoires in cytomegalovirus infection. General study findings and limits: Dominating the ex vivo response were HLA-C-restricted CMV-specific TCR beta clonotypes.

Germline CDR1 is SGHDT and CDR2 is YYEEEE. V dropped 2 bases and J dropped 2; count of bases not matched to a gene: 3. The CDR3 consists of 15 residues. Sequences were obtained from CD8+ T cells from PBMCs. The chain combines TRBV5-6 with TRBJ1-5, with TRBD1 matching 8 bases. The receptor was derived from a human donor in good health (CMV status not recorded). Some clones in this sample may be carry-over from other donors' samples. The CDR3 loop reads CASSFRDRRNQPQHF. CDR3 DNA sequence: TGTGCCAGCAGCTTCCGGGACAGGCGCAATCAGCCCCAGCATTTT.